Each of the 18 T cell receptor beta chains below was sequenced from the same sample in a study of Graves' ophthalmopathy and Graves' hyperthyroidism. The sequenced template was RNA, covering the TCR beta CDR3 region. HTBI primers were used in a first-round RT-PCR, which preceded a second-round multiplex PCR. TCRdb analysed the multiplex PCR reads with MiXCR anew, one entry per CDR3 protein. In the table there are 150,000 to 200,000 distinct CDR3 sequences, less than 45% of which are singletons. Material for sequencing was peripheral blood. The source of these receptors is a middle-aged woman with Graves' ophthalmopathy.

This clonotype was picked up many times. The chain is built from TRBV28 and TRBJ1-5; tentative D call: TRBD1 (6 bases). The germline V gene has CDR1 MDHEN and CDR2 SYDVKM. The CDR3 loop spans 14 amino acids. The V end was cut by 4 bases, the J end by 2 bases, with 9 bases between. The CDR3 protein is CASSSPGGNQPQHF. The DNA of the CDR3 is TGTGCCAGCAGTTCCCCAGGGGGCAATCAGCCCCAGCATTTT. Variable domain in full (rest from reference TRBV28 and TRBJ1-5): DVKVTQSSRYLVKRTGEKVFLECVQDMDHENMFWYRQDPGLGLRLIYFSYDVKMKEKGDIPEGYSVSREKKERFSLILESASTNQTSMYLCASSSPGGNQPQHFGDGTRLSIL.

The chain uses TRBV9 and TRBJ1-6; D is ambiguous. The CDR3 consists of 15 residues. Germline V gives CDR1 SGDLS, CDR2 YYNGEE. Trimming shortened V by 0 bases and J by 7 bases, and 11 bases separated the two germline ends. CDR3: CASSVDRGANSPLHF. The CDR3 nucleotides are TGTGCCAGCAGCGTAGACCGGGGAGCCAATTCACCCCTCCACTTT.

This clonotype appeared many times. This chain joins TRBV6-5 and TRBJ1-2; no firm D call. Trimming shortened V by 4 bases and J by 2 bases, and 8 bases separated the two germline ends. Germline CDR1 is MNHEY and CDR2 is SVGAGI. The CDR3 runs 13 residues. CDR3 region: CASSSKTNYGYTF. CDR3 DNA: TGTGCCAGCAGTTCCAAGACCAACTATGGCTACACCTTC.

This chain links TRBV12-3 or TRBV12-4 with TRBJ1-5; D may be TRBD1 (6 bases). Deletions cut 5 bases from V and 7 bases from J, with 15 bases between. The length of the CDR3 is 14 residues. CDR3 bases: TGTGCCAGCAGTCCCGAGGGGGGGGGACAGCCCCAGCATTTT. Amino acid sequence: CASSPEGGGQPQHF.

This clonotype was recorded many times. The chain combines TRBV10-3 with TRBJ1-2, with D possibly matching TRBD1 (6 bases). Germline CDR1 and CDR2: ENHRY and SYGVKD. Between the trimmed V and J ends, which lost 10 bases and 3 bases, there was a span of 9 bases. CDR3 length: 11 amino acids. The CDR3 region has the DNA TGTGCCACCAGACAGGACTATGGCTACACCTTC. Its protein product is CATRQDYGYTF.

There are many counts of this clonotype. V usage is TRBV6-4 and J usage is TRBJ2-2; D remains unclear. The CDR3 length is 12 residues. Germline V CDR1 and CDR2: MRHNA, SNTAGT. Between the trimmed V and J ends, which lost 6 bases and 3 bases, there was a span of 5 bases. The CDR3 DNA is TGTGCCAGCAGCGAACACACCGGGGAGCTGTTTTTT. This sequence encodes CASSEHTGELFF.

This clonotype was counted many times. This sequence joins TRBV6-2 or TRBV6-3 and TRBJ1-5; no reliable D call. CDR1 is MNHEY, CDR2 SVGEGT, per germline. Trimming shortened V by 2 bases and J by 4 bases, and 15 bases separated the two germline ends. The CDR3 extends over 16 amino acids. DNA for the CDR3: TGTGCCAGCAGTTACGGAGTTATTATGGGAAATCAGCCCCAGCATTTT. It codes for CASSYGVIMGNQPQHF.

V and J are TRBV7-2 and TRBJ2-6; perhaps TRBD1 as D (6 bases). Germline values: CDR1 SGHTA, CDR2 FQGNSA. V was shortened by 5 bases and J by 4 bases, with 12 bases between the two germline ends. There are 15 residues in the CDR3. The DNA of the CDR3 is TGTGCCAGCAGCCCGCGACAGGCGGGGGCCAACGTCCTGACTTTC. It yields the protein CASSPRQAGANVLTF.

The chain links TRBV10-3 to TRBJ1-1; D unclear. The CDR3 covers 12 residues. CDR1 is ENHRY and CDR2 is SYGVKD in the germline V gene. V was pared by 8 bases and J by 2 bases, with 9 bases between. The CDR3 bases are TGTGCCATCGAAGGACTAAACACTGAAGCTTTCTTT. As protein: CAIEGLNTEAFF.

The genes are TRBV28 and TRBJ1-2; D not resolved. The CDR3 contains 12 residues. Trimming stripped 5 bases from V and 6 bases from J, with 10 bases between. Germline V CDR1 and CDR2: MDHEN, SYDVKM. The CDR3 coding sequence is TGTGCCAGCAGTAGACGTGGGCATGGCTACACCTTC. It specifies CASSRRGHGYTF.

V is TRBV20-1 and J is TRBJ1-1; D unclear. CDR1 and CDR2 from the germline V gene are DFQATT and SNEGSKA (reference sequence). Trimming stripped 3 bases from V and 1 base from J, with 12 bases between. The CDR3 is 14 amino acids. The CDR3 DNA sequence: TGCAGTGCTAGCCCTGGGCATGGGAACACTGAAGCTTTCTTT. Translated: CSASPGHGNTEAFF.

The chain employs TRBV27 and TRBJ2-5; tentatively, D is TRBD1 (6 bases). Germline V gene data show CDR1 as MNHEY and CDR2 as SMNVEV (reference sequence). The CDR3 covers 17 residues. Between the trimmed V and J ends, which lost 5 bases and 0 bases, there was a span of 19 bases. CDR3 region: CASSPHPGQTYQETQYF. The CDR3 bases are TGTGCCAGCAGTCCCCACCCGGGACAAACCTACCAAGAGACCCAGTACTTC.

The chain is built from TRBV12-5 and TRBJ1-5; 9 nucleotides align to TRBD1. Germline V gene sequence: CDR1 LGHNT, CDR2 FRNRAP. The CDR3 sequence is 14 residues long. V lost 5 bases to trimming and J lost 5 bases; unmatched junction nucleotides: 4. In nucleotides, the CDR3 is TGTGCTAGTGGTGGGGGGACAGGGTATCAGCCCCAGCATTTT. Residues: CASGGGTGYQPQHF. Filled out from reference TRBV12-5 and TRBJ1-5, the complete variable domain reads DARVTQTPRHKVTEMGQEVTMRCQPILGHNTVFWYRQTMMQGLELLAYFRNRAPLDDSGMPKDRFSAEMPDATLATLKIQPSEPRDSAVYFCASGGGTGYQPQHFGDGTRLSIL.

The J gene is TRBJ2-7, the V gene TRBV12-3 or TRBV12-4; D might be TRBD2 (5 bases). CDR3 length: 11 amino acids. V was pared by 6 bases and J by 5 bases, with 8 bases between. The CDR3 spells CASSWTDEQYF. Here the CDR3 DNA reads TGTGCCAGCAGCTGGACTGACGAGCAGTACTTC.

This clonotype appeared a few times. The rearrangement joins TRBV27 to TRBJ1-1; D possibly corresponds to TRBD1 (6 bases). CDR1 and CDR2 (germline): MNHEY, SMNVEV (reference sequence). The V and J ends lost 3 bases and 6 bases respectively, with 8 bases between them. The CDR3 is 12 residues long. The CDR3 loop is CASSFTGSEAFF. The CDR3 DNA reads as TGTGCCAGCAGTTTTACAGGGTCTGAAGCTTTCTTT.

This clonotype was seen at least ten times. The chain employs TRBV14 and TRBJ1-2; D unresolved. Trimming left V 3 bases short and J 8 bases short, with 10 bases between. The V gene's germline CDR1 is SGHDN and CDR2 FVKESK. The CDR3 covers 12 residues. CDR3 residues: CASSHGVGGYTF. The CDR3 nucleotides are TGTGCCAGCAGCCACGGGGTAGGAGGCTACACCTTC.

Many counts were recorded for this clonotype. This chain connects TRBV28 to TRBJ2-1; 10 nucleotides line up with TRBD2. Losses at the gene ends were 1 base for V and 8 bases for J; bases not matched to a gene: 5. The V gene's germline CDR1 is MDHEN and CDR2 SYDVKM. This CDR3 is 15 amino acids long. The CDR3 region is CASSLFQREGDEQFF. The DNA for the CDR3 is TGTGCCAGCAGTTTATTCCAGCGGGAGGGCGATGAGCAGTTCTTC.

There are many counts of this clonotype. Given a much more abundant clone one base away, this may be a read error. The rearrangement links TRBV24-1 to TRBJ1-1; 7 positions agree with TRBD1. Germline lookup yields CDR1 KGHDR and CDR2 SFDVKD. V shed 7 bases and J 6 bases; nucleotides not matched to a gene: 7. The CDR3 spans 13 residues. The CDR3 DNA is TGTGCCACCAGGGGGGGACAGCGGCCTGAAGCTTTCTTT. Protein: CATRGGQRPEAFF.